This T cell receptor (beta chain) was obtained from a study of T-cell reconstitution after alpha-beta-depleted transplantation in children. Study-level points and caveats: The main origin of T-cell counts and diversity one year after transplant was newly produced T cells. Day-60 TCRbeta diversity that was high in some patients was derived from surviving recipient T cells and thymic progenitors. Reported findings indicate that, about two months after transplant, alpha-beta T cells came from several hundred expanded clones, which were derived from non-depleted graft cells.

This CDR3 region has 15 residues. Germline CDR1 SNHLY, CDR2 FYNNEI. Trimming removed 5 bases at V and 1 base at J, with 12 bases between. Unique molecular identifiers were incorporated into the prepared TCRbeta library. TCRdb re-called the PCR reads through MiXCR, storing one row per CDR3 protein. The sample includes more than 90,000 distinct CDR3 sequences, 10% of them seen just once. For this clonotype: As yet, its antigen is unknown.

The chain couples TRBV2 to TRBJ2-1; D unresolved. Sample: PBMCs, taken before TCRalphabeta/CD19-depleted stem cell transplant. The TCR was taken from a boy aged 2 to 9 with acute lymphoblastic leukemia, due to receive a stem cell transplant. CDR3 sequence (DNA): TGTGCCAGCAGTCCACTCCTCGATTCCTACAATGAGCAGTTCTTC. This encodes CASSPLLDSYNEQFF.